A selection of T cell receptor beta chains follows, all from one sample in a study of blood T cell repertoires in COVID-19. Clones were sequenced by immunoSEQ multiplex PCR, and TCRdb holds only the in-frame ones, with some missing. The sample has over 350,000 clones; around 88% are singletons. Sequenced input: peripheral blood. All receptors come from a woman under 40 with acute or convalescent COVID-19. Both conserved end residues are part of each CDR3. Only some rows state a clone size, as once, few, many or a class for expanded clones.

v_gene	j_gene	abundance	CDR3aa
TRBV13	TRBJ1-3	NA	CASSRDRAAGNTIYF
TRBV5-6	TRBJ1-6	NA	CASSLAGYSPLHF
TRBV11-2	TRBJ2-1	NA	CASSALAGEVNEQFF
TRBV18	TRBJ2-5	NA	CASSPPTGGAETQYF
TRBV5-1	TRBJ2-7	NA	CASSLDGYEQYF
TRBV13	TRBJ2-3	few	CASSPTTINQGRGTDTQYF
TRBV9	TRBJ2-2	NA	CASSTTNTGELFF
TRBV27	TRBJ1-2	NA	CASSLGAGYGYTF
TRBV12-5	TRBJ2-3	NA	CASGLVRSVAGGPYSTDTQYF
TRBV4-2	TRBJ2-7	NA	CASSQDPGGRYEQYF
TRBV10-2	TRBJ1-6	NA	CASSTSSGSGNSPLHF
TRBV28	TRBJ2-7	NA	CASSLGQGYEQYF
TRBV19	TRBJ1-3	NA	CASSISEYSGNTIYF
TRBV19	TRBJ2-5	once	CASSMFRGTEETQYF
TRBV19	TRBJ1-1	NA	CASSRGQGMNTEAFF
TRBV18	TRBJ2-5	NA	CASSPIEVETQYF
TRBV5-1	TRBJ2-7	NA	CASSLSGQGFEQYF
TRBV19	TRBJ2-1	NA	CASSIETSPYNEQFF
TRBV21-1	TRBJ1-2	NA	CASSTRTGGERSGYTF
TRBV6-5	TRBJ1-1	NA	CASSQGQKAFF
TRBV30	TRBJ1-1	NA	CACNGQGLATEAFF
TRBV5-1	TRBJ2-3	NA	CASSLASSGGATDTQYF
TRBV7-2	TRBJ1-2	NA	CASSLGTGFNLDGYTF
TRBV2	TRBJ2-2	NA	CASSDMTGGPGELFF
TRBV14	TRBJ1-2	NA	CASSQQVPSSYTNYGYTF
TRBV4-2	TRBJ2-2	NA	CASSQTGQEGVGELFF
TRBV7-5	TRBJ2-7	NA	CVRSRKWDREKYF
TRBV29-1	TRBJ2-1	NA	CSVERDRVNEQFF
TRBV28	TRBJ2-3	NA	CASSLTSGATDTQYF
TRBV28	TRBJ1-3	NA	CASSLSTGSGNTIYF
TRBV7-9	TRBJ2-1	few	CASSDTEQFF
TRBV30	TRBJ1-3	NA	CAWSVRPGARNTIYF
TRBV28	TRBJ2-1	NA	CASSPPERGNEQFF
TRBV28	TRBJ1-2	NA	CASSLRLYGYTF
TRBV2	TRBJ1-2	NA	CASSETRGPGYTF
TRBV6-5	TRBJ1-1	NA	CASGLARVGKEAFF
TRBV13	TRBJ2-3	NA	CASATRSRSPDTQYF
TRBV10-3	TRBJ2-1	NA	CAISEEVSVKWNEQFF
TRBV6-5	TRBJ2-2	NA	CASSYRGNPNTGELFF